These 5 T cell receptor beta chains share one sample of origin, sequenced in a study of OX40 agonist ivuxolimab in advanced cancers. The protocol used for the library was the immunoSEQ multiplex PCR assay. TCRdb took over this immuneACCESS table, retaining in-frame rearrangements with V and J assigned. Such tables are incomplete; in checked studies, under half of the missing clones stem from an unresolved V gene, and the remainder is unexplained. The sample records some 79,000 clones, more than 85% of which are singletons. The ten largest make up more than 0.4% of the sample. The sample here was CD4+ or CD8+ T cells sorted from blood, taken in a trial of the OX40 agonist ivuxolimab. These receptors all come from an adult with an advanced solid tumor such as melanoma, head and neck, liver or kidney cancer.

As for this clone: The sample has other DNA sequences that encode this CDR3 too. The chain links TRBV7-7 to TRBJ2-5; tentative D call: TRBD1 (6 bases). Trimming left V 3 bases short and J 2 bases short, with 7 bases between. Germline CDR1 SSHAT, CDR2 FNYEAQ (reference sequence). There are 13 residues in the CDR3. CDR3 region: CASSLDRQETQYF. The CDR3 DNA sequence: TGTGCCAGCAGCTTGGACAGACAAGAGACCCAGTACTTC. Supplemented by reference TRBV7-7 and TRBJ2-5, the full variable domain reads GAGVSQSPRYKVTKRGQDVTLRCDPISSHATLYWYQQALGQGPEFLTYFNYEAQPDKSGLPSDRFSAERPEGSISTLTIQRTEQRDSAMYRCASSLDRQETQYFGPGTRLLVL.

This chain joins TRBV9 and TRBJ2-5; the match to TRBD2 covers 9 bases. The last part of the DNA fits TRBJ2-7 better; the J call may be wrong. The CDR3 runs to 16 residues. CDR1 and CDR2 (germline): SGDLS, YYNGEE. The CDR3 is CASSTRLADGTYEQYF. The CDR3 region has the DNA TGTGCCAGCAGCACCAGACTAGCGGACGGAACCTACGAGCAGTACTTC.

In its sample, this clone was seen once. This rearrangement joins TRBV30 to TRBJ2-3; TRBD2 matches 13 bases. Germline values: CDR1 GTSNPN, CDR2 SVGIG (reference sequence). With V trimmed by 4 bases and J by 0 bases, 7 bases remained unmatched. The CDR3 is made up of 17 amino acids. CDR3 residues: CAWTTPGLAGSTDTQYF. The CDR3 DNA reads TGTGCCTGGACTACCCCGGGACTAGCGGGGAGCACAGATACGCAGTATTTT.

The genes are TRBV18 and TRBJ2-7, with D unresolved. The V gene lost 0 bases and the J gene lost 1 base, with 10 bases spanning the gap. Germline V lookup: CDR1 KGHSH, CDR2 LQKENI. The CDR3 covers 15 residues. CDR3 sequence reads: CASSPPNTQSYEQYF. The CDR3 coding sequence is TGTGCCAGCTCACCACCTAATACTCAATCCTACGAGCAGTACTTC. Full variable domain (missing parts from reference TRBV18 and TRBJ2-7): NAGVMQNPRHLVRRRGQEARLRCSPMKGHSHVYWYRQLPEEGLKFMVYLQKENIIDESGMPKERFSAEFPKEGPSILRIQQVVRGDSAAYFCASSPPNTQSYEQYFGPGTRLTVT.

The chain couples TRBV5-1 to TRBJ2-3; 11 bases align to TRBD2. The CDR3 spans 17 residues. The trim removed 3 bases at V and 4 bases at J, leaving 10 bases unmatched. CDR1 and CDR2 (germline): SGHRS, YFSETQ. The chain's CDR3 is CASSWRTSGLRADTQYF. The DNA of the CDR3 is TGCGCCAGCAGCTGGAGGACTAGCGGGTTAAGGGCAGATACGCAGTATTTT.